What follows are 21 T cell receptor beta chains derived from one specimen sequenced in a study of blood T cell repertoires in COVID-19. Profiling relied on immunoSEQ multiplex PCR, and the TCRdb table lists in-frame clones only, not all of them. In the table there are 150,000 to 200,000 clones, approximately 80% of which are singletons. Source material: peripheral blood. Every receptor here comes from a woman in her 40s with COVID-19, enrolled during active disease.

This clone was recorded only once. The V and J genes are TRBV27 and TRBJ2-4; 10 bases map to TRBD1. V lost 6 bases to trimming and J lost 9 bases; unmatched junction nucleotides: 8. The CDR3 length is 14 residues. CDR1 MNHEY and CDR2 SMNVEV come from the germline V gene (reference sequence). CDR3: CASRAGQGIGIQYF. The CDR3 coding sequence is TGTGCCAGCAGGGCGGGACAGGGGATCGGCATTCAGTACTTC.

The rearrangement uses TRBV5-6 and TRBJ2-1; D gene ambiguous. Germline CDR1 and CDR2: SGHDT and YYEEEE. There are 12 residues in the CDR3. The V and J ends lost 2 bases and 5 bases respectively, with 5 bases between them. This chain's CDR3 is CASSFTDNEQFF. The CDR3 bases are TGTGCCAGCAGCTTTACAGACAATGAGCAGTTCTTC.

This clone was detected once. The V and J genes are TRBV11-2 and TRBJ1-4, with D maybe TRBD1 (6 bases). Germline CDR1 reads SGHAT; CDR2 reads FQNNGV. The V end lost 4 bases, the J end lost 4 bases, and 16 bases lay between the germline ends. The CDR3 totals 16 residues. CDR3 amino acids: CASSSRRGAGNEKLFF. Written as DNA, the CDR3 is TGTGCCAGCAGCTCCCGACGGGGGGCGGGTAATGAAAAACTGTTTTTT. Drawing the rest from reference TRBV11-2 and TRBJ1-4, the complete variable domain is EAGVAQSPRYKIIEKRQSVAFWCNPISGHATLYWYQQILGQGPKLLIQFQNNGVVDDSQLPKDRFSAERLKGVDSTLKIQPAKLEDSAVYLCASSSRRGAGNEKLFFGSGTQLSVL.

About this clone: A read error may be the cause here, since a much bigger clone is one base away. The chain recombines TRBV19 with TRBJ1-5; tentative D call: TRBD1 (5 bases). Germline CDR1 reads LNHDA; CDR2 reads SQIVND (reference sequence). The CDR3 consists of 13 residues. The DNA for the CDR3 is TGTGCCACCGGTCCTAGGGGTGATCAGCTCCAGCATTTT. Protein: CATGPRGDQLQHF.

V is TRBV2 and J is TRBJ2-7; D not certain. Germline V CDR1 and CDR2: SNHLY, FYNNEI. V lost 3 bases and J lost 6, with 18 bases in between. The CDR3 loop spans 15 amino acids. As DNA, the CDR3 is TGTGCCAGCAGTGACCCCGGCGGCGCCAGTGGCGAGCAGTACGTC. Translating it yields CASSDPGGASGEQYV.

The rearrangement uses TRBV28 and TRBJ1-5, with TRBD1 as a possible D gene (6 bases). CDR1 and CDR2 from the germline V gene are MDHEN and SYDVKM. The CDR3 contains 14 residues. V lost 5 bases and J lost 7, with 15 bases in between. Here the CDR3 DNA reads TGTGCCAGCAGTCGTGGACAGCTTTTCCAGCCCCAGCATTTT. It specifies CASSRGQLFQPQHF. Supplemented by reference TRBV28 and TRBJ1-5, the full variable domain reads DVKVTQSSRYLVKRTGEKVFLECVQDMDHENMFWYRQDPGLGLRLIYFSYDVKMKEKGDIPEGYSVSREKKERFSLILESASTNQTSMYLCASSRGQLFQPQHFGDGTRLSIL.

This clone has a single count. This may be a read error: a much more frequent sequence differs by one nucleotide. This rearrangement joins TRBV2 to TRBJ1-1; 7 bases line up with TRBD1. In germline, CDR1 is SNHLY, CDR2 FYNNEI. Unmatched junction bases numbered 2, after V lost 5 bases and J lost 2 bases. CDR3 length equals 13 residues. The chain's CDR3 is CASSWDSNTEAFF. The CDR3 DNA is TGTGCCAGCAGTTGGGACAGTAACACTGAAGCTTTCTTT. Supplemented by reference TRBV2 and TRBJ1-1, the full variable domain reads EPEVTQTPSHQVTQMGQEVILRCVPISNHLYFYWYRQILGQKVEFLVSFYNNEISEKSEIFDDQFSVERPDGSNFTLKIRSTKLEDSAMYFCASSWDSNTEAFFGQGTRLTVV.

To note about this clone: Other DNA sequences from this sample encode an identical CDR3 as well. V gene TRBV5-1 combines with J gene TRBJ2-5, with 7 bases aligning to TRBD2. With V trimmed by 2 bases and J by 4 bases, 5 bases remained unmatched. The CDR3 length is 14 residues. Germline assignment: CDR1 SGHRS and CDR2 YFSETQ. CDR3 DNA: TGCGCCAGCAGCTTCAGACTAGCAGGAGAGACCCAGTACTTC. The encoded protein is CASSFRLAGETQYF.

This chain connects TRBV7-6 to TRBJ2-5; 8 bases agree with TRBD2. Germline trimming cut 6 bases from V and 4 bases from J; bases unmatched to any gene: 7. Germline CDR1 and CDR2: SGHVS and FNYEAQ. This CDR3 region has 14 residues. The CDR3 sequence: CASSTTGTRETQYF. As DNA, the CDR3 is TGTGCCAGCAGTACCACCGGGACTAGAGAGACCCAGTACTTC.

The sample holds a few counts of this clone. The rearrangement links TRBV5-1 to TRBJ1-4, with 7 bases aligning to TRBD1. The CDR3 runs to 15 residues. Germline loops: CDR1 SGHRS, CDR2 YFSETQ. V shed 0 bases, J shed 7 bases, and the junction held 6 bases outside the gene matches. The CDR3 DNA reads as TGCGCCAGCAGCTTGGAATGGCAGGGGGGTGAAAAACTGTTTTTT. Its protein is CASSLEWQGGEKLFF.

V usage is TRBV29-1 and J usage is TRBJ2-1, with 7 bases fitting TRBD2. V was pared by 6 bases and J by 8 bases, with 10 bases of the junction left unmatched. The germline CDR1 and CDR2 sequences are SQVTM and ANQGSEA. This CDR3 contains 13 residues. CDR3 in amino acids: CSVKRGQYYEQFF. The CDR3 DNA follows: TGCAGCGTGAAGCGGGGCCAGTATTATGAGCAGTTCTTC.

The V call is TRBV9, the J call TRBJ2-7; TRBD1 agrees at 9 bases. The CDR3 length is 15 residues. Germline CDR1 is SGDLS and CDR2 is YYNGEE. After removal of 1 base from V and 1 base from J, the junction contained 3 bases not matched to a gene. CDR3 in DNA: TGTGCCAGCAGCGTAACCGGGACAGGGTCCTACGAGCAGTACTTC. This codes for CASSVTGTGSYEQYF.

The rearrangement links TRBV2 to TRBJ2-2, with D perhaps matching TRBD2 (5 bases). The germline gives CDR1 SNHLY, CDR2 FYNNEI. Trimming took 5 bases from V and 6 from J, leaving 10 bases between them. There are 13 residues in the CDR3. CDR3 region: CASSSGLAGELFF. CDR3 nucleotide sequence: TGTGCCAGCAGTTCGGGGTTGGCCGGGGAGCTGTTTTTT.

The count of this clone is one. The chain combines TRBV4-1 with TRBJ1-5; D is ambiguous. The germline CDR1 and CDR2 sequences are MGHRA and YSYEKL. The CDR3 runs to 14 residues. V lost 1 base to trimming and J lost 5 bases, with 9 bases between them. CDR3 DNA sequence: TGCGCCAGCAGCCAAGGACACGGGGATCAGCCCCAGCATTTT. This translates into CASSQGHGDQPQHF.

The CDR3 DNA sequence: TGTGCCAGCTCACCCCTGGGTAGGACACATAATTCACCCCTCCACTTT. It is translated as CASSPLGRTHNSPLHF. V is TRBV18 and J is TRBJ1-6; possible D gene TRBD1, 5 bases. CDR1 KGHSH and CDR2 LQKENI come from the germline V gene. V lost 3 bases and J lost 5, with 14 bases in between. This CDR3 comprises 16 residues.

The chain has TRBV11-2 and TRBJ2-1; TRBD2 agrees at 16 bases. Germline V CDR1 and CDR2: SGHAT, FQNNGV. V was pared by 5 bases and J by 7 bases, with 8 bases of the junction left unmatched. The CDR3 has 17 residues. The CDR3, as DNA: TGTGCCAGCAGCGAACCGGGACTAGCGGGAGGGTTTAATGAGCAGTTCTTC. Translating gives CASSEPGLAGGFNEQFF.

This chain uses TRBV6-1 with TRBJ1-4; D is undetermined. The germline CDR1 and CDR2 sequences are MNHNS and SASEGT. The CDR3 runs to 14 residues. V lost 3 bases, J lost 7 bases, and 12 bases lay in between. The DNA for the CDR3 is TGTGCCAGCAGTGAGATTGTCCGGGGTGAAAAACTGTTTTTT. Amino acids: CASSEIVRGEKLFF.

The chain is built from TRBV7-3 and TRBJ2-1, with 10 nucleotides matching TRBD2. The CDR3 loop spans 14 amino acids. V lost 5 bases to trimming and J lost 6 bases; unmatched junction nucleotides: 4. Germline V gene lookup returns CDR1 SGHTA and CDR2 FQGTGA. The CDR3 bases are TGTGCCAGCAGCCACGGGACTAGCGCCAATGAGCAGTTCTTC. As protein: CASSHGTSANEQFF.

The CDR3 loop is CASSTTSGAYNEQFF. CDR3 nucleotides: TGTGCCAGCAGCACGACTAGCGGAGCCTACAATGAGCAGTTCTTC. The chain couples TRBV11-1 to TRBJ2-1, with 9 bases identical to TRBD2. The germline V gene encodes CDR1 SGHAT and CDR2 FQDESV (reference sequence). The CDR3 runs to 15 residues. V lost 5 bases and J lost 2; bases outside the gene matches: 4.

The chain is built from TRBV28 and TRBJ2-5; TRBD1 matches at 7 bases. CDR1 MDHEN and CDR2 SYDVKM come from the germline V gene. The CDR3 loop spans 14 amino acids. The J segment lost 4 bases and the V segment lost 8 bases, leaving 10 bases of the junction unmatched. CDR3 sequence reads: CASQAGGWGETQYF. Written as DNA, the CDR3 is TGTGCCAGCCAGGCAGGGGGATGGGGAGAGACCCAGTACTTC.

This sequence joins TRBV6-1 and TRBJ2-7, with a weak D call TRBD2 (5 bases). The CDR3 consists of 15 residues. Trimming took off 2 bases at V and 0 bases at J, with 11 bases between the two ends. Germline assignment: CDR1 MNHNS and CDR2 SASEGT. For the CDR3, the DNA is TGTGCCAGCAGTGAAATGAGGGTTAGCTCCTACGAGCAGTACTTC. It is translated as CASSEMRVSSYEQYF.